The 7 T cell receptor beta chains below come from one sample, sequenced in a study of cytomegalovirus exposure and HLA in healthy donors. Primers included in the PCR were 60 Vbeta and 13 Jbeta primers. The repertoire was sequenced with immunoSEQ multiplex PCR; TCRdb's copy has only in-frame clones and lacks some. The repertoire holds approximately 100,000 clones, with 80% to 90% as singletons. The sequenced sample was PBMCs. These receptors were obtained from a man in his forties in good health and CMV-seronegative.

This clone has more than one count but fewer than ten. The chain employs TRBV12-5 and TRBJ2-5; TRBD1 might be the D (6 bases). This CDR3 has 13 residues. Trimming cost V 5 bases and J 4 bases, with 11 bases left between them. Germline loops: CDR1 LGHNT, CDR2 FRNRAP. CDR3: CASGRDRRETQYF. The CDR3 DNA reads TGTGCTAGTGGTCGAGACAGGCGAGAGACCCAGTACTTC.

This chain links TRBV2 with TRBJ2-5, with 11 bases that match TRBD2. The CDR3 runs 14 residues. The germline CDR1 and CDR2 sequences are SNHLY and FYNNEI. V trimming: 4 bases; J trimming: 2 bases; junction bases outside the gene matches: 0. The CDR3 sequence is CASSVAGGQETQYF. The CDR3 DNA reads as TGTGCCAGCAGTGTAGCGGGGGGGCAAGAGACCCAGTACTTC.

The count of this clone is one. The chain links TRBV7-9 to TRBJ1-1; D unclear. CDR3 length equals 12 residues. Between the trimmed V and J ends, which lost 5 bases and 6 bases, there was a span of 10 bases. CDR1 and CDR2 (germline): SEHNR, FQNEAQ (reference sequence). The CDR3 loop reads CASSLRGAEAFF. As DNA, the CDR3 is TGTGCCAGCAGCCTCCGGGGAGCTGAAGCTTTCTTT.

The V gene is TRBV6-1, the J gene TRBJ1-5, with 7 bases identical to TRBD1. The V and J ends lost 4 bases and 2 bases, in that order; junction bases with no gene match: 5. CDR3 size: 15 residues. Germline-derived CDR1 and CDR2 are MNHNS and SASEGT. CDR3 nucleotide sequence: TGTGCCAGCAGTGGGGGGCAGGGGGGCAATCAGCCCCAGCATTTT. Protein product: CASSGGQGGNQPQHF.

This chain links TRBV5-1 with TRBJ2-7, with TRBD1 identical over 11 bases. J lost 5 bases, V lost 8 bases, and 6 bases had no gene match. This CDR3 has 13 residues. The germline gives CDR1 SGHRS, CDR2 YFSETQ. The DNA for the CDR3 is TGCGCCAGTCGTTGGACAGGGGGCCACGAGCAGTACTTC. Encoded protein: CASRWTGGHEQYF. Full variable domain (outside the CDR3, taken from reference TRBV5-1 and TRBJ2-7): KAGVTQTPRYLIKTRGQQVTLSCSPISGHRSVSWYQQTPGQGLQFLFEYFSETQRNKGNFPGRFSGRQFSNSRSEMNVSTLELGDSALYLCASRWTGGHEQYFGPGTRLTVT.

The chain has TRBV6-5 and TRBJ1-5; no clear D gene. CDR3 length: 15 residues. Trimming removed 0 bases from V and 5 bases from J, with 11 bases in between. CDR1 and CDR2 from the germline V gene are MNHEY and SVGAGI. The CDR3 spells CASSYSSLPDQPQHF. CDR3 bases: TGTGCCAGCAGTTACTCAAGTCTCCCAGATCAGCCCCAGCATTTT.

The chain recombines TRBV7-3 with TRBJ1-1; D is undetermined. Trimming took 1 base from V and 6 from J, leaving 18 bases between them. Germline values: CDR1 SGHTA, CDR2 FQGTGA. This CDR3 is 16 amino acids long. CDR3 in amino acids: CASSLRASSAGAEAFF. In nucleotides, the CDR3 is TGTGCCAGCAGCTTAAGGGCGTCCTCGGCGGGCGCTGAAGCTTTCTTT.